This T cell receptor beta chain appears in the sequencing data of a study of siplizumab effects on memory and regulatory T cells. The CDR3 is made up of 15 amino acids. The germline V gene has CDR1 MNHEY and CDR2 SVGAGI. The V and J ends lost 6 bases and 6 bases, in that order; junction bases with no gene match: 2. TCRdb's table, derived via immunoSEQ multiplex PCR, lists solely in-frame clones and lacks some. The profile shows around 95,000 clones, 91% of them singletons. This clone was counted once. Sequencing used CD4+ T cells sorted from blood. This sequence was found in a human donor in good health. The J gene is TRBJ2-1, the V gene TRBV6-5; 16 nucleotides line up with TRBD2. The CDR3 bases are TGTGCCAGCAGGGGACTAGCGGGGGGGACCAATGAGCAGTTCTTC. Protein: CASRGLAGGTNEQFF.